This T cell receptor beta chain came from a study of blood T cell repertoires in COVID-19. Trimming removed 5 bases from V and 6 bases from J; junction bases left unmatched: 7. Germline V gene sequence: CDR1 SGHNT, CDR2 YENEEA. The CDR3 loop spans 14 amino acids. Sequencing used immunoSEQ multiplex PCR; TCRdb keeps in-frame clones, though not all of them. The sample carries some 390,000 clones, roughly 90% recorded once. The chain couples TRBV11-3 to TRBJ2-1; 7 bases are shared with TRBD2. Sequencing was done on a sample of PBMCs or T cells enriched from blood (not recorded which). This clonotype was sampled from a woman aged 30 to 39 who had recovered from COVID-19. CDR3 DNA: TGTGCCAGCAGCGGGGGGGAAGTGGGCAATGAGCAGTTCTTC. This encodes CASSGGEVGNEQFF. Variable domain in full (rest from reference TRBV11-3 and TRBJ2-1): EAGVVQSPRYKIIEKKQPVAFWCNPISGHNTLYWYLQNLGQGPELLIRYENEEAVDDSQLPKDRFSAERLKGVDSTLKIQPAELGDSAVYLCASSGGEVGNEQFFGPGTRLTVL.